This T cell receptor beta chain was recorded in a study of cytomegalovirus exposure and HLA in healthy donors. The study, taken as a whole, reports: For presence/absence analyses, sequencing depth was assumed to be roughly uniform across donors.

As regards this clone: What it binds is not known.

Trimming stripped 4 bases from V and 4 bases from J, with 17 bases between. Germline V gives CDR1 SGHKS, CDR2 YYEKEE (reference sequence). The CDR3 is 15 amino acids. There were likely unrecorded immune exposures, though donors were nominally healthy when sampled. Both 60 Vbeta primers and 13 Jbeta primers went into the PCR. Measured with immunoSEQ multiplex PCR; TCRdb has only the in-frame clones, and not every one. The sample holds under 85,000 clones; almost 80% are singletons and the top ten take roughly 22%. The sequenced sample consisted of PBMCs. V usage is TRBV5-5 and J usage is TRBJ1-1, with no clear D. The clonotype comes from a woman aged 40 to 49 in good health and CMV-seropositive. Here the CDR3 reads CASSGSVSGSTEAFF. CDR3 coding DNA: TGTGCCAGCAGCGGGAGCGTTTCAGGTAGCACTGAAGCTTTCTTT.